Below, 23 T cell receptor beta chains from the same sample are listed, as sequenced in a study of blood T cell repertoires in COVID-19. Repertoires were generated with immunoSEQ multiplex PCR, while TCRdb's copy carries only in-frame clones and drops some. The sample includes about 200,000 clones, 70% to 85% of them seen just once. Sequenced sample: peripheral blood. Receptors were obtained from a human donor in a cohort sampled during active COVID-19.

This clone has just a few counts. CDR3 region: CASSPTQDEQFF. The CDR3, as DNA: TGTGCCAGCAGCCCCACTCAGGATGAGCAGTTCTTC. V usage is TRBV11-2 and J usage is TRBJ2-1; D is uncertain. The V gene lost 5 bases and the J gene lost 8 bases, with 10 bases spanning the gap. CDR1 is SGHAT, CDR2 FQNNGV, per germline. The CDR3 is 12 amino acids.

This clone has just one count. The chain is built from TRBV2 and TRBJ2-1; TRBD2 aligns across 8 bases. V gave up 5 bases and J gave up 4 bases; unmatched junction bases: 4. Germline lookup yields CDR1 SNHLY and CDR2 FYNNEI. This CDR3 has 14 amino acids. CDR3 coding DNA: TGTGCCAGCAGTAAACTAGCGGCGTACAATGAGCAGTTCTTC. Residues: CASSKLAAYNEQFF.

The rearrangement uses TRBV7-9 and TRBJ2-5; D possibly corresponds to TRBD2 (6 bases). This CDR3 contains 14 residues. Per germline, CDR1 SEHNR and CDR2 FQNEAQ (reference sequence). Trimming shortened V by 2 bases and J by 3 bases, and 10 bases separated the two germline ends. For the CDR3, the DNA is TGTGCCAGCAGCTTACGGGCTAGCGAAGAGACCCAGTACTTC. Protein product: CASSLRASEETQYF.

The chain is built from TRBV7-2 and TRBJ2-5; 7 nucleotides agree with TRBD2. V lost 2 bases, J lost 5 bases, and 5 bases stayed unmatched. The CDR3 sequence is 14 residues long. Germline V gene data show CDR1 as SGHTA and CDR2 as FQGNSA. The CDR3 DNA reads as TGTGCCAGCAGCTTATCGGGACTAAGGGAGACCCAGTACTTC. Residues: CASSLSGLRETQYF.

The CDR3 DNA follows: TGTGCCAGCAGTTTATTAGGGGCCCAGTACTCCTACGAGCAGTACTTC. Translated: CASSLLGAQYSYEQYF. The chain employs TRBV28 and TRBJ2-7, with D perhaps matching TRBD1 (5 bases). The V end lost 1 base, the J end lost 0 bases, and 13 bases lay between the germline ends. The CDR3 consists of 16 residues. CDR1 is MDHEN and CDR2 is SYDVKM in the germline V gene.

The chain recombines TRBV7-8 with TRBJ1-5; the match to TRBD1 covers 12 bases. With V trimmed by 4 bases and J by 2 bases, 9 bases remained unmatched. Germline V gene lookup returns CDR1 SGHVS and CDR2 FQNEAQ. The CDR3 covers 18 residues. CDR3 in DNA: TGTGCCAGCAGCTCCCCGGGACAGGGGGCTTGGCGCAATCAGCCCCAGCATTTT. Amino acid sequence: CASSSPGQGAWRNQPQHF.

V usage is TRBV5-1 and J usage is TRBJ2-7, with 9 positions matching TRBD1. The ends lost 5 bases at V and 3 bases at J; junction bases unmatched: 3. This CDR3 has 13 amino acids. Germline CDR1 is SGHRS and CDR2 is YFSETQ. CDR3 nucleotide sequence: TGCGCCAGCAGAGCGGGACAGGGCTACGAGCAGTACTTC. Its protein is CASRAGQGYEQYF.

The chain has TRBV19 and TRBJ2-7, with TRBD1 identical over 8 bases. Germline V gene sequence: CDR1 LNHDA, CDR2 SQIVND (reference sequence). Germline trimming cut 5 bases from V and 6 bases from J; bases unmatched to any gene: 9. The CDR3 spans 14 residues. The CDR3: CASSPGQGRSEQYF. The CDR3 region has the DNA TGTGCCAGTAGTCCCGGACAGGGTAGGTCCGAGCAGTACTTC.

This chain joins TRBV9 and TRBJ2-3; 14 nucleotides line up with TRBD2. V shed 0 bases, J shed 3 bases, and the junction held 3 bases outside the gene matches. From germline, CDR1 is SGDLS and CDR2 YYNGEE. This CDR3 has 17 residues. The CDR3 loop reads CASSVGRLAGGTDTQYF. CDR3 coding DNA: TGTGCCAGCAGCGTAGGGAGACTAGCGGGAGGGACAGATACGCAGTATTTT.

The V and J genes are TRBV28 and TRBJ2-1; D is perhaps TRBD1 (7 bases). The V end was cut by 3 bases, the J end by 4 bases, with 16 bases between. Germline V gene lookup returns CDR1 MDHEN and CDR2 SYDVKM. The CDR3 spans 16 residues. The CDR3 sequence is CASSLSGGIVYNEQFF. The CDR3 DNA follows: TGTGCCAGCAGTTTGTCAGGGGGGATTGTTTACAATGAGCAGTTCTTC.

The chain joins TRBV3-1 (or the pseudogene TRBV3-2) to TRBJ2-7; 7 bases agree with TRBD1. The trim removed 4 bases at V and 4 bases at J, leaving 10 bases unmatched. The CDR3 has 15 amino acids. Germline V gene data show CDR1 as LGHDT and CDR2 as YNNKEL (reference sequence). The DNA for the CDR3 is TGTGCCAGCAGCCCCTGGACAGGTACCACTTACGAGCAGTACTTC. Translated: CASSPWTGTTYEQYF.

CDR3 in DNA: TGTGCCAGCAGCGGGAGGGGGACCAAAAACATTCAGTACTTC. Residues: CASSGRGTKNIQYF. The V gene is TRBV25-1, the J gene TRBJ2-4; 8 bases align to TRBD2. Trimming at V came to 6 bases and at J to 2 bases, leaving 3 bases not matched to a gene. The germline CDR1 and CDR2 sequences are MGHDK and SYGVNS. The CDR3 totals 14 residues. The full variable domain, rest sourced from reference TRBV25-1 and TRBJ2-4, is EADIYQTPRYLVIGTGKKITLECSQTMGHDKMYWYQQDPGMELHLIHYSYGVNSTEKGDLSSESTVSRIRTEHFPLTLESARPSHTSQYLCASSGRGTKNIQYFGAGTRLSVL.

The rearrangement joins TRBV2 to TRBJ1-1; 7 bases are shared with TRBD1. The V segment lost 10 bases and the J segment 2 bases; nucleotides outside the gene matches: 7. CDR3 length: 13 amino acids. CDR1 is SNHLY, CDR2 FYNNEI, per germline. DNA of the CDR3: TGTGCCACGTTTAGAGGGGGCAACACTGAAGCTTTCTTT. Residues: CATFRGGNTEAFF. The full variable domain, its missing parts supplied by reference TRBV2 and TRBJ1-1, is EPEVTQTPSHQVTQMGQEVILRCVPISNHLYFYWYRQILGQKVEFLVSFYNNEISEKSEIFDDQFSVERPDGSNFTLKIRSTKLEDSAMYFCATFRGGNTEAFFGQGTRLTVV.

This chain connects TRBV6-5 to TRBJ2-1; 7 bases line up with TRBD1. Germline V CDR1 and CDR2: MNHEY, SVGAGI. Losses at the gene ends were 4 bases for V and 4 bases for J; bases not matched to a gene: 4. This CDR3 is 14 amino acids long. The CDR3 nucleotides are TGTGCCAGCAGTTCGGGACAGACATACAATGAGCAGTTCTTC. Protein sequence: CASSSGQTYNEQFF.

The rearrangement uses TRBV3-1 (or the pseudogene TRBV3-2) and TRBJ2-7; 10 positions agree with TRBD2. The germline V gene has CDR1 LGHDT and CDR2 YNNKEL (reference sequence). With 2 bases clipped from V and 1 base from J, the junction kept 2 bases outside the gene matches. This CDR3 comprises 15 residues. This CDR3 is CASSQLLAGSYEQYF. CDR3 nucleotides: TGTGCCAGCAGCCAATTACTAGCGGGATCCTACGAGCAGTACTTC.

The chain employs TRBV28 and TRBJ2-1, with TRBD2 matching 7 bases. The CDR3 has 17 residues. CDR1 is MDHEN, CDR2 SYDVKM, per germline. V shed 1 base and J 3 bases; nucleotides not matched to a gene: 9. The CDR3 DNA is TGTGCCAGCAGTTTATCTAGAGGGAGGGCGGGCTACAATGAGCAGTTCTTC. It encodes CASSLSRGRAGYNEQFF.

The V and J genes are TRBV4-1 and TRBJ2-3, with 13 bases aligning to TRBD2. J gave up 2 bases and V 3 bases, and 5 bases lay outside the gene matches. Germline V gene sequence: CDR1 MGHRA, CDR2 YSYEKL. The length of the CDR3 is 17 residues. The CDR3 reads CASSQPTSGRITDTQYF. In DNA form, the CDR3 reads TGCGCCAGCAGCCAGCCGACTAGCGGGAGGATCACAGATACGCAGTATTTT.

The chain combines TRBV25-1 with TRBJ1-4; no clear D gene. V lost 2 bases, J lost 7 bases, and 5 bases lay in between. Germline-derived CDR1 and CDR2 are MGHDK and SYGVNS. The CDR3 spans 12 residues. For the CDR3, the DNA is TGTGCCAGCAGTGAACCGGGTGAAAAACTGTTTTTT. This translates into CASSEPGEKLFF.

The CDR3 DNA reads as TGTGCCAGCAGCTTGACAGGGGCCTACGAGCAGTACTTC. Its protein is CASSLTGAYEQYF. The chain couples TRBV5-4 to TRBJ2-7; 7 nucleotides line up with TRBD1. The ends lost 1 base at V and 2 bases at J; junction bases unmatched: 0. In germline, CDR1 is SGHNT, CDR2 YYREEE (reference sequence). This CDR3 has 13 residues. The full variable domain, in which reference TRBV5-4 and TRBJ2-7 provide the parts outside the CDR3, is ETGVTQSPTHLIKTRGQQVTLRCSSQSGHNTVSWYQQALGQGPQFIFQYYREEENGRGNFPPRFSGLQFPNYSSELNVNALELDDSALYLCASSLTGAYEQYFGPGTRLTVT.

The chain links TRBV27 to TRBJ2-7; TRBD1 aligns across 9 bases. Germline CDR1 and CDR2: MNHEY and SMNVEV (reference sequence). The CDR3 has 14 residues. V dropped 3 bases and J dropped 1; count of bases not matched to a gene: 1. The CDR3 coding sequence is TGTGCCAGCAGTTTTGGGACAGGGTCCTACGAGCAGTACTTC. Protein: CASSFGTGSYEQYF.

The chain couples TRBV5-8 to TRBJ2-7; TRBD1 agrees at 7 bases. Germline values: CDR1 SGHTS, CDR2 YDEGEE. The CDR3 is 15 amino acids. Losses at the gene ends were 2 bases for V and 0 bases for J; bases not matched to a gene: 5. CDR3 DNA sequence: TGTGCCAGCAGCTTTAGACAGGGTACCTCCTACGAGCAGTACTTC. It encodes CASSFRQGTSYEQYF.

The chain recombines TRBV28 with TRBJ2-7, with TRBD1 as a possible D gene (6 bases). V lost 6 bases, J lost 2 bases, and 14 bases lay in between. The germline V gene has CDR1 MDHEN and CDR2 SYDVKM. This CDR3 spans 14 amino acids. CDR3 protein: CASSTRRGAYEQYF. Here the CDR3 DNA reads TGTGCCAGCAGCACCCGCAGGGGCGCCTACGAGCAGTACTTC.

This clone appeared once. The chain joins TRBV7-7 to TRBJ2-1; maybe TRBD2 (5 bases). The CDR3 consists of 16 residues. Trimming shortened V by 5 bases and J by 3 bases, and 17 bases separated the two germline ends. Germline V lookup: CDR1 SSHAT, CDR2 FNYEAQ (reference sequence). The CDR3 spells CASSLGDSPVYNEQFF. The CDR3, as DNA: TGTGCCAGCAGCCTGGGAGACTCCCCAGTCTACAATGAGCAGTTCTTC.